These 10 T cell receptor beta chains were sequenced from one sample in a study of CD8 T cells in Susac syndrome. With random hexamers, reverse transcription was performed on about 0.5 to 1 ug of RNA. From the immunoSEQ multiplex PCR reads, TCRdb called clonotypes with MiXCR, one entry per CDR3 protein. The repertoire consists of over 100,000 distinct CDR3 sequences, with around 93% occurring once and the leading ten covering roughly 0.11%. The source material was CD8+ T cells from PBMCs. Receptor source: a human donor in good health.

The CDR3 region is CASSLWISGRSRNEQFF. CDR3 in DNA: TGTGCCAGCAGTTTATGGATTAGCGGGAGAAGTCGCAATGAGCAGTTCTTC. The gene calls are TRBV27 and TRBJ2-1; 9 bases match TRBD2. The V and J ends lost 1 base and 6 bases, in that order; junction bases with no gene match: 10. This CDR3 contains 17 residues. Germline CDR1 MNHEY, CDR2 SMNVEV (reference sequence).

The chain carries TRBV18 and TRBJ1-1, with D maybe TRBD1 (6 bases). V was pared by 0 bases and J by 1 base, with 9 bases between. The CDR3 runs 15 residues. Per the germline V gene, CDR1 is KGHSH and CDR2 is LQKENI. The CDR3 reads CASSPPGHSNTEAFF. Written as DNA, the CDR3 is TGTGCCAGCTCACCACCGGGACACTCGAACACTGAAGCTTTCTTT.

V usage is TRBV7-9 and J usage is TRBJ1-2, with D hard to call. Germline loops: CDR1 SEHNR, CDR2 FQNEAQ (reference sequence). Between the trimmed V and J ends, which lost 1 base and 7 bases, there was a span of 13 bases. CDR3 length: 14 residues. The CDR3 DNA reads TGTGCCAGCAGCTTAGTACCTTCCGCCAGTGGCTACACCTTC. Residues: CASSLVPSASGYTF. Supplemented by reference TRBV7-9 and TRBJ1-2, the full variable domain reads DTGVSQNPRHKITKRGQNVTFRCDPISEHNRLYWYRQTLGQGPEFLTYFQNEAQLEKSRLLSDRFSAERPKGSFSTLEIQRTEQGDSAMYLCASSLVPSASGYTFGSGTRLTVV.

The V gene is TRBV7-2, the J gene TRBJ1-1, with D uncertain. The CDR3 has 14 residues. CDR1 and CDR2 (germline): SGHTA, FQGNSA. V gave up 7 bases and J gave up 1 base, with 13 bases separating them. As DNA, the CDR3 is TGTGCCAGCACTCCGGACGGGTCGAACACTGAAGCTTTCTTT. Translated: CASTPDGSNTEAFF. Full variable domain (outside the CDR3, taken from reference TRBV7-2 and TRBJ1-1): GAGVSQSPSNKVTEKGKDVELRCDPISGHTALYWYRQSLGQGLEFLIYFQGNSAPDKSGLPSDRFSAERTGGSVSTLTIQRTQQEDSAVYLCASTPDGSNTEAFFGQGTRLTVV.

The genes are TRBV29-1 and TRBJ2-3; TRBD1 matches 8 bases. J gave up 1 base and V 5 bases, and 11 bases lay outside the gene matches. The CDR3 has 16 residues. Germline values: CDR1 SQVTM, CDR2 ANQGSEA. The CDR3 coding sequence is TGCAGCGTTACCTCTCCGGCCAGGGGGCGCACAGATACGCAGTATTTT. This gives the protein CSVTSPARGRTDTQYF.

V and J are TRBV10-3 and TRBJ1-2; D not resolved. Germline V CDR1 and CDR2: ENHRY, SYGVKD. Trimming took off 9 bases at V and 2 bases at J, with 13 bases between the two ends. The CDR3 sequence is 13 residues long. The CDR3 coding sequence is TGTGCCATAAGCAGAGACCCGAACTATGGCTACACCTTC. Residues: CAISRDPNYGYTF.

This chain joins TRBV20-1 and TRBJ2-3; 11 bases align to TRBD2. CDR1 is DFQATT and CDR2 is SNEGSKA in the germline V gene (reference sequence). The CDR3 length is 13 residues. CDR3 sequence reads: CTVTSGTLDTQYF. CDR3 coding DNA: TGCACCGTGACTAGCGGGACTTTAGATACGCAGTATTTT.

The rearrangement links TRBV20-1 to TRBJ2-1; D ambiguous. Germline V CDR1 and CDR2: DFQATT, SNEGSKA (reference sequence). CDR3 length: 11 amino acids. V shed 6 bases and J shed 5 bases, with 8 bases lying between them. The CDR3 region has the DNA TGCAGTGCCCGCTACGACAATGAGCAGTTCTTC. Translating it yields CSARYDNEQFF.

CDR3 bases: TGTGCCAGCAGCCAAGGGACAGAAAACACCGGGGAGCTGTTTTTT. Translation: CASSQGTENTGELFF. V usage is TRBV14 and J usage is TRBJ2-2, with TRBD1 as a possible D gene (6 bases). The length of the CDR3 is 15 residues. V was cut by 1 base and J by 2 bases, with 8 bases left in between. Germline lookup yields CDR1 SGHDN and CDR2 FVKESK.

The V call is TRBV3-1, the J call TRBJ2-7; perhaps D is TRBD1 or TRBD2 (5 bases each). The CDR3 loop spans 14 amino acids. Looked up from germline, CDR1 is LGHDT and CDR2 is YNNKEL (reference sequence). V was cut by 4 bases and J by 0 bases, with 10 bases left in between. As DNA, the CDR3 is TGTGCCAGCAGCCTGGGACCGAACTCCTACGAGCAGTACTTC. Its translation: CASSLGPNSYEQYF.